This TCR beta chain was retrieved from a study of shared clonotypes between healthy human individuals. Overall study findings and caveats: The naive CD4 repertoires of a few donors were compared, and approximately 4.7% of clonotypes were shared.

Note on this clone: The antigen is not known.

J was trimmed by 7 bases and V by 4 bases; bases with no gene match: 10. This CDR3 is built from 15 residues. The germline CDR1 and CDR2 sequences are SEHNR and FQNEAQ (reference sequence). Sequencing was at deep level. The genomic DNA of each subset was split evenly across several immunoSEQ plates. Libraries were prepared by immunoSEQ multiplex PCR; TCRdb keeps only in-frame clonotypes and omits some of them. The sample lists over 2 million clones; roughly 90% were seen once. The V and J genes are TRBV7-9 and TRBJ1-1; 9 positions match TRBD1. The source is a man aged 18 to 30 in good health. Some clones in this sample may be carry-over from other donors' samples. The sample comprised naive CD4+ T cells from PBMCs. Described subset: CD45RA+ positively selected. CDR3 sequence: CASSYKETGGDEAFF. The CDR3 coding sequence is TGTGCCAGCAGCTACAAGGAGACAGGGGGAGATGAAGCTTTCTTT.